A single sample is the source of the 32 T cell receptor beta chains below, sequenced in a study of OX40 agonist ivuxolimab in advanced cancers. Sequenced by immunoSEQ multiplex PCR; TCRdb stores in-frame clones only, minus some. This sample has 40,000 to 55,000 clones; 80% occur once, and the top ten carry about 9.4%. Sequences were derived from CD4+ or CD8+ T cells sorted from blood, sampled in a trial of the OX40 agonist ivuxolimab. Receptor source: an adult with an advanced solid tumor such as melanoma, head and neck, liver or kidney cancer.

This chain uses TRBV10-3 with TRBJ1-2, with D unresolved. Germline assignment: CDR1 ENHRY and CDR2 SYGVKD. V lost 11 bases to trimming and J lost 10 bases, with 20 bases between them. This CDR3 spans 12 amino acids. As DNA, the CDR3 is TGTGCCGTGGCTCCAGGCGATGGGCACTACACCTTC. It translates to CAVAPGDGHYTF.

The V gene is TRBV7-9, the J gene TRBJ2-2, with D unresolved. CDR3 length equals 15 residues. The V end lost 5 bases, the J end lost 4 bases, and 14 bases lay between the germline ends. In germline, CDR1 is SEHNR, CDR2 FQNEAQ (reference sequence). CDR3 sequence: CASSPKVSSTGELFF. DNA for the CDR3: TGTGCCAGCAGCCCAAAAGTGTCGAGCACCGGGGAGCTGTTTTTT.

This chain joins TRBV20-1 and TRBJ2-3; D is possibly TRBD2 (6 bases). CDR1 is DFQATT, CDR2 SNEGSKA, per germline (reference sequence). The CDR3 loop spans 11 amino acids. V gave up 5 bases and J gave up 8 bases, with 11 bases separating them. The DNA of the CDR3 is TGCAGTGCTCTAAGGGACTTTACGCAGTATTTT. This gives the protein CSALRDFTQYF.

V usage is TRBV6-5 and J usage is TRBJ2-5; 11 nucleotides align to TRBD2. The J call may be wrong; the DNA end is better matched by TRBJ2-7. This CDR3 spans 15 amino acids. Germline CDR1 and CDR2: MNHEY and SVGAGI. The CDR3 DNA sequence: TGTGCCAGCAGAAAGGGACTAGCGGAATCCTACGAGCAGTACTTC. It specifies CASRKGLAESYEQYF.

This clone was detected once. CDR3 protein: CASSIPMNGELFF. CDR3 in DNA: TGTGCCAGTAGTATCCCTATGAACGGGGAGCTGTTTTTT. This sequence joins TRBV19 and TRBJ2-2; D is ambiguous. This CDR3 region has 13 residues. Per germline, CDR1 LNHDA and CDR2 SQIVND (reference sequence). Trimming cost V 3 bases and J 7 bases, with 9 bases left between them.

The V gene is TRBV7-2, the J gene TRBJ1-1; perhaps TRBD1 as D (6 bases). This CDR3 has 14 residues. Trimming removed 5 bases from V and 4 bases from J, with 14 bases in between. The germline CDR1 and CDR2 sequences are SGHTA and FQGNSA. The CDR3 protein is CASSTRRGSTEAFF. The CDR3 DNA reads as TGTGCCAGCAGCACGAGAAGGGGGTCCACTGAAGCTTTCTTT.

The chain is built from TRBV20-1 and TRBJ2-7; D is perhaps TRBD2 (6 bases). Looked up from germline, CDR1 is DFQATT and CDR2 is SNEGSKA (reference sequence). Trimming stripped 6 bases from V and 3 bases from J, with 9 bases between. This CDR3 region has 11 residues. DNA of the CDR3: TGCAGTGCAACGGGAGACTACGAGCAGTACTTC. It is translated as CSATGDYEQYF.

V gene TRBV18 combines with J gene TRBJ1-5; no definite D call. Trimming shortened V by 2 bases and J by 9 bases, and 14 bases separated the two germline ends. Germline loops: CDR1 KGHSH, CDR2 LQKENI. This CDR3 has 14 amino acids. The CDR3 reads CASSPEGTMGPQHF. DNA for the CDR3: TGTGCCAGCTCACCAGAGGGAACCATGGGGCCCCAGCATTTT.

This clone appeared a single time. The V call is TRBV5-1, the J call TRBJ2-1; 14 bases line up with TRBD2. CDR1 and CDR2 (germline): SGHRS, YFSETQ. The CDR3 runs 15 residues. V dropped 3 bases and J dropped 7; count of bases not matched to a gene: 3. The CDR3 is CASSSGTSGSNEQFF. The CDR3 coding sequence is TGCGCCAGCAGCTCCGGGACTAGCGGGAGTAATGAGCAGTTCTTC.

Note on this clone: At the DNA level, this CDR3 is encoded by other sequences in the same sample as well. The chain is built from TRBV18 and TRBJ2-5; perhaps D is TRBD1 or TRBD2 (5 bases each). Trimming removed 3 bases at V and 1 base at J, with 6 bases between. Germline CDR1 reads KGHSH; CDR2 reads LQKENI. This CDR3 has 13 residues. The CDR3 protein is CASSPGVQETQYF. CDR3 coding DNA: TGTGCCAGCTCACCGGGGGTCCAAGAGACCCAGTACTTC.

The gene calls are TRBV7-9 and TRBJ2-5; 8 bases map to TRBD1. V lost 6 bases and J lost 4; bases outside the gene matches: 10. The CDR3 length is 15 residues. Germline values: CDR1 SEHNR, CDR2 FQNEAQ (reference sequence). DNA of the CDR3: TGTGCCAGCAGTCTCGACAGGGGTGTTCTAGAGACCCAGTACTTC. As protein: CASSLDRGVLETQYF.

A single count supports this clone. The chain joins TRBV14 to TRBJ2-2, with D perhaps given as TRBD1 or TRBD2 (6 bases each). The V gene lost 1 base and the J gene lost 3 bases, with 15 bases spanning the gap. Looked up from germline, CDR1 is SGHDN and CDR2 is FVKESK. CDR3 length: 17 residues. The CDR3: CASSQGVGGWDTGELFF. CDR3 DNA: TGTGCCAGCAGCCAAGGAGTGGGGGGCTGGGACACCGGGGAGCTGTTTTTT.

This clone was seen only a few times. The gene calls are TRBV5-1 and TRBJ2-1, with 11 bases that match TRBD1. J was trimmed by 7 bases and V by 6 bases; bases with no gene match: 9. The CDR3 runs 15 residues. In germline, CDR1 is SGHRS, CDR2 YFSETQ. CDR3 nucleotide sequence: TGCGCCAGCACCACCGGGACAGGGGGACTGAATGAGCAGTTCTTC. Encoded protein: CASTTGTGGLNEQFF.

This clone showed up just once. The genes are TRBV19 and TRBJ2-2; TRBD1 agrees at 7 bases. Germline V gene sequence: CDR1 LNHDA, CDR2 SQIVND (reference sequence). This CDR3 has 13 amino acids. The CDR3 bases are TGTGCAACGCGGACAGGTTACACCGGGGAGCTGTTTTTT. Encoded protein: CATRTGYTGELFF.

The chain carries TRBV18 and TRBJ2-3; D call uncertain. The CDR3 has 14 amino acids. V lost 4 bases and J lost 5, with 13 bases in between. The germline CDR1 and CDR2 sequences are KGHSH and LQKENI. The CDR3 DNA follows: TGTGCCAGCTCACTACTCGACGCAGTAGATACGCAGTATTTT. Its translation is CASSLLDAVDTQYF.

The genes are TRBV6-5 and TRBJ2-1; 7 nucleotides line up with TRBD2. Germline CDR1 is MNHEY and CDR2 is SVGAGI. Trimming removed 4 bases from V and 3 bases from J; junction bases left unmatched: 3. This CDR3 is built from 14 residues. The CDR3, as DNA: TGTGCCAGCAGTTTAGCGGGTGTCTACAATGAGCAGTTCTTC. Translation gives CASSLAGVYNEQFF.

This clone was found once. The J gene is TRBJ1-5, the V gene TRBV7-2; D gene uncertain. CDR1 is SGHTA and CDR2 is FQGNSA in the germline V gene. The CDR3 has 13 residues. The ends were cut back, 3 bases at V and 3 bases at J, with 6 bases in the middle. The CDR3 spells CASSFTANQPQHF. The DNA of the CDR3 is TGTGCCAGCAGCTTCACAGCCAATCAGCCCCAGCATTTT.

This chain links TRBV7-9 with TRBJ1-5; perhaps TRBD1 as D (5 bases). From germline, CDR1 is SEHNR and CDR2 FQNEAQ (reference sequence). The CDR3 is made up of 13 amino acids. V dropped 5 bases and J dropped 6 bases, with 11 bases sitting between them. CDR3 amino acids: CASSPGGSQPQHF. DNA of the CDR3: TGTGCCAGCAGCCCCGGGGGGTCTCAGCCCCAGCATTTT.

In its sample, this clone ranks as medium-sized. The chain combines TRBV27 with TRBJ1-2; possible D gene TRBD1, 5 bases. The germline gives CDR1 MNHEY, CDR2 SMNVEV (reference sequence). V was clipped by 3 bases and J by 4 bases, with 18 bases between them. The CDR3 covers 16 residues. CDR3 sequence: CASSFVSRGGSYGYTF. The CDR3 bases are TGTGCCAGCAGTTTCGTATCTCGGGGCGGATCCTATGGCTACACCTTC.

The chain combines TRBV7-6 with TRBJ1-4, with 7 bases fitting TRBD1. From germline, CDR1 is SGHVS and CDR2 FNYEAQ. CDR3 length equals 15 residues. J gave up 5 bases and V 1 base, and 4 bases lay outside the gene matches. CDR3 nucleotides: TGTGCCAGCAGCTTAGTAGGAGGGGGCAATGAAAAACTGTTTTTT. Its translation is CASSLVGGGNEKLFF.

The genes are TRBV28 and TRBJ2-1, with TRBD1 matching 7 bases. Germline CDR1 MDHEN, CDR2 SYDVKM. This CDR3 spans 14 amino acids. Trimming cost V 6 bases and J 2 bases; bases outside gene matches: 4. DNA for the CDR3: TGTGCCAGCAGGACAGGGTTGACCTACAATGAGCAGTTCTTC. It codes for CASRTGLTYNEQFF.

V usage is TRBV7-2 and J usage is TRBJ2-1; the match to TRBD2 covers 12 bases. There are 17 residues in the CDR3. From germline, CDR1 is SGHTA and CDR2 FQGNSA. The junction had 8 bases not matched to a gene; V was cut back by 4 bases and J by 4 bases. The CDR3, as DNA: TGTGCCAGCAGCTCCAGGCCGACTAGCGGGGGTTACAATGAGCAGTTCTTC. It codes for CASSSRPTSGGYNEQFF. Using reference TRBV7-2 and TRBJ2-1 for the parts outside the CDR3, the full variable domain is GAGVSQSPSNKVTEKGKDVELRCDPISGHTALYWYRQSLGQGLEFLIYFQGNSAPDKSGLPSDRFSAERTGGSVSTLTIQRTQQEDSAVYLCASSSRPTSGGYNEQFFGPGTRLTVL.

This sequence joins TRBV27 and TRBJ2-5; possibly TRBD1 for D (6 bases). Germline lookup yields CDR1 MNHEY and CDR2 SMNVEV (reference sequence). The V and J ends lost 6 bases and 4 bases respectively, with 12 bases between them. CDR3 length: 13 residues. The DNA of the CDR3 is TGTGCCAGCAGCCTCCTAGGGGGAGAGACCCAGTACTTC. Residues: CASSLLGGETQYF.

The chain couples TRBV5-1 to TRBJ2-1; TRBD2 matches 9 bases. CDR1 is SGHRS and CDR2 is YFSETQ in the germline V gene. V shed 1 base, J shed 4 bases, and the junction held 3 bases outside the gene matches. The CDR3 is made up of 15 amino acids. CDR3: CASSLSSGGYNEQFF. The CDR3 DNA is TGCGCCAGCAGCTTGTCCAGCGGGGGGTACAATGAGCAGTTCTTC.

Only one count was recorded for this clone. The CDR3 reads CASSLFTGRDVFNYGYTF. Written as DNA, the CDR3 is TGTGCCAGCAGTTTATTCACGGGTAGGGACGTCTTTAACTATGGCTACACCTTC. V is TRBV28 and J is TRBJ1-2, with D possibly TRBD1 on 5 matching bases. Germline V lookup: CDR1 MDHEN, CDR2 SYDVKM. The CDR3 spans 18 residues. With 1 base removed from V and 1 base from J, the gap between germline ends came to 19 bases.

This chain uses TRBV15 with TRBJ1-3, with D unclear. The CDR3 extends over 16 amino acids. Germline CDR1 and CDR2: LNHNV and YYDKDF (reference sequence). V dropped 0 bases and J dropped 0 bases, with 9 bases sitting between them. The CDR3 DNA follows: TGTGCCACCAGCAGAGATGGGCCGCACTCTGGAAACACCATATATTTT. As protein: CATSRDGPHSGNTIYF.

This clone appeared a single time. V and J are TRBV9 and TRBJ1-2; D is uncertain. Deletions cut 0 bases from V and 4 bases from J, with 7 bases between. The CDR3 covers 13 residues. Germline V gene sequence: CDR1 SGDLS, CDR2 YYNGEE. CDR3 in amino acids: CASSVAGPYGYTF. As DNA, the CDR3 is TGTGCCAGCAGCGTAGCCGGACCCTATGGCTACACCTTC.

This chain's CDR3 is CASSQGLAGGGANVLTF. CDR3 sequence (DNA): TGCGCCAGCAGCCAAGGGCTAGCGGGAGGTGGGGCCAACGTCCTGACTTTC. The V and J genes are TRBV4-1 and TRBJ2-6, with 11 positions matching TRBD2. CDR3 length: 17 residues. V trimming: 1 base; J trimming: 3 bases; junction bases outside the gene matches: 2. The germline V gene has CDR1 MGHRA and CDR2 YSYEKL.

The chain joins TRBV11-1 to TRBJ2-5; no clear D gene. Matching the DNA end better, TRBJ2-7 makes the J call doubtful. The CDR3 is 15 amino acids. The V gene's germline CDR1 is SGHAT and CDR2 FQDESV (reference sequence). The CDR3 sequence: CASSLADGLIYEQYF. The CDR3 DNA reads TGTGCCAGCAGCTTAGCGGACGGGCTTATCTACGAGCAGTACTTC.

V is TRBV7-2 and J is TRBJ2-7; 9 nucleotides agree with TRBD2. CDR1 and CDR2 (germline): SGHTA, FQGNSA. The CDR3 is 16 amino acids. J gave up 5 bases and V 5 bases, and 13 bases lay outside the gene matches. CDR3 nucleotide sequence: TGTGCCAGCAGCCAGGGGGGCGCGGGAGGGCCGCACGAGCAGTACTTC. Translation gives CASSQGGAGGPHEQYF. Supplemented by reference TRBV7-2 and TRBJ2-7, the full variable domain reads GAGVSQSPSNKVTEKGKDVELRCDPISGHTALYWYRQSLGQGLEFLIYFQGNSAPDKSGLPSDRFSAERTGGSVSTLTIQRTQQEDSAVYLCASSQGGAGGPHEQYFGPGTRLTVT.

The rearrangement uses TRBV28 and TRBJ2-6; D call uncertain. The germline V and J ends were trimmed by 6 bases and 1 base, with 13 bases remaining between them. From germline, CDR1 is MDHEN and CDR2 SYDVKM. The length of the CDR3 is 16 residues. CDR3 loop: CASSPWVASGANVLTF. The DNA for the CDR3 is TGTGCCAGCAGCCCCTGGGTCGCTTCTGGGGCCAACGTCCTGACTTTC.

V usage is TRBV5-1 and J usage is TRBJ2-2; D tentatively fits TRBD1 or TRBD2 (5 bases each). Between the trimmed V and J ends, which lost 0 bases and 6 bases, there was a span of 18 bases. Germline V gene data show CDR1 as SGHRS and CDR2 as YFSETQ. The CDR3 consists of 17 residues. The CDR3 region is CASSLDIGIGAAGELFF. CDR3 DNA: TGCGCCAGCAGCTTGGACATCGGGATAGGGGCCGCCGGGGAGCTGTTTTTT.